This T cell receptor beta chain was observed in a study of blood T cell repertoires in COVID-19. Across the whole study: Both acute and convalescent COVID-19 samples were obtained from the United States, Italy and Spain. T cells, B-cell-depleted T cells, or PBMCs provided the cDNA or gDNA that served as material.

Authors' processing steps: Nucleated cell number was recorded as an estimate derived from reference gene primer amplification. Sequencing was performed with immunoSEQ multiplex PCR; in TCRdb, only in-frame clones are kept and a portion is missing. V and J calls and clone size are as listed in that table; D and trimming were resolved from the DNA. This sample has 200,000 to 300,000 clones; approximately 90% occur once, and the top ten carry 3% to 4.5%. Per the germline V gene, CDR1 is SGDLS and CDR2 is YYNGEE. Trimming pared 4 bases from V and 0 bases from J, leaving 8 bases between. The CDR3 consists of 14 residues. The sample holds one count of this clone.

The sequence derives from a middle-aged woman with acute or convalescent COVID-19. The chain carries TRBV9 and TRBJ1-5, with D hard to call. The sequencing sample was made of peripheral blood. CDR3 loop: CASSRGYSNQPQHF. For the CDR3, the DNA is TGTGCCAGCAGCAGAGGCTATAGCAATCAGCCCCAGCATTTT.